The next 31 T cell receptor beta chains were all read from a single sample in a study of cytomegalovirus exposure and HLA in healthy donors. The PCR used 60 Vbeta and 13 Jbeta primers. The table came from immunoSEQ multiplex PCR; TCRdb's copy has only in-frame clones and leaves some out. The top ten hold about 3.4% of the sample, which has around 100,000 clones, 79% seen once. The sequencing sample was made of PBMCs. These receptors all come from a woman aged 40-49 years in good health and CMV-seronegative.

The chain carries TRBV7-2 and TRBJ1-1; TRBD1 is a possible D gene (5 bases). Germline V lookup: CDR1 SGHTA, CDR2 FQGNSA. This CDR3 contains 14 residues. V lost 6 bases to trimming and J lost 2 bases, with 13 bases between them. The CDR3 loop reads CASRHRTPNTEAFF. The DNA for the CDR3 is TGTGCCAGCAGGCACCGGACACCTAACACTGAAGCTTTCTTT.

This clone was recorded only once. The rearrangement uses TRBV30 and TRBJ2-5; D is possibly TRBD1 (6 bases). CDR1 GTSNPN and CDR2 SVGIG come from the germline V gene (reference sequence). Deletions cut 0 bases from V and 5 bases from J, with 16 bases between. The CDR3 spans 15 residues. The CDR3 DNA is TGTGCCTGGAGTGTACGAGGGGTAAGGGGGGAGACCCAGTACTTC. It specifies CAWSVRGVRGETQYF.

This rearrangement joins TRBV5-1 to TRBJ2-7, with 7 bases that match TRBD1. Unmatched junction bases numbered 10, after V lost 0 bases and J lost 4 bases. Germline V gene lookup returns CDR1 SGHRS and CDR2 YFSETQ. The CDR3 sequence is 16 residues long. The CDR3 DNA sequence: TGCGCCAGCAGCTTGGATATCGGACAGGCAAAATACGAGCAGTACTTC. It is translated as CASSLDIGQAKYEQYF.

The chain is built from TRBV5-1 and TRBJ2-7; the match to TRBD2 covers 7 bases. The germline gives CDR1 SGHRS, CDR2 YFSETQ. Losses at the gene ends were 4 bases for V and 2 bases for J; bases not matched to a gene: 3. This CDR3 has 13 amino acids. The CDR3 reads CASSGTIPYEQYF. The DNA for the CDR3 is TGCGCCAGCAGCGGGACTATCCCCTACGAGCAGTACTTC.

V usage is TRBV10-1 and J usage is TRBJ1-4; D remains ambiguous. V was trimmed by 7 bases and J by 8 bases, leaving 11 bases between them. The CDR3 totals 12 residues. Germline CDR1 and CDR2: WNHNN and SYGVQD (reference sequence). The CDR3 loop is CASTWTAEKLFF. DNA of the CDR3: TGCGCCAGCACCTGGACTGCGGAAAAACTGTTTTTT.

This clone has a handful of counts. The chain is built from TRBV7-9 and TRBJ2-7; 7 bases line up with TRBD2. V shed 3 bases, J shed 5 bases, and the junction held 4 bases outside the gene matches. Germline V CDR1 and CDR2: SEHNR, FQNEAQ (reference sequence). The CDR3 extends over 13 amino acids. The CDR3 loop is CASSFAGRDEQYF. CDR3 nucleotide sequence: TGTGCCAGCAGCTTTGCAGGGAGGGACGAGCAGTACTTC.

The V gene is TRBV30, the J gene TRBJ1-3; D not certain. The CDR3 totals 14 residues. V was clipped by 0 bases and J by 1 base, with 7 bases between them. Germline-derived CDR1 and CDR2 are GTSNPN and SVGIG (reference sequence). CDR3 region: CAWSVRESGNTIYF. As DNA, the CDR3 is TGTGCCTGGAGTGTACGAGAATCTGGAAACACCATATATTTT.

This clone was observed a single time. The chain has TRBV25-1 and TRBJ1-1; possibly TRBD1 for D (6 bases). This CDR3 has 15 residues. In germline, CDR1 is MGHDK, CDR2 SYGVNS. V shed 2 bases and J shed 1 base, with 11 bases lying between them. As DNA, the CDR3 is TGTGCCAGCAGTGAAGGGGGCAGCTGGAACACTGAAGCTTTCTTT. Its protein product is CASSEGGSWNTEAFF. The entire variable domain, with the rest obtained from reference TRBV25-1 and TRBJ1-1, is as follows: EADIYQTPRYLVIGTGKKITLECSQTMGHDKMYWYQQDPGMELHLIHYSYGVNSTEKGDLSSESTVSRIRTEHFPLTLESARPSHTSQYLCASSEGGSWNTEAFFGQGTRLTVV.

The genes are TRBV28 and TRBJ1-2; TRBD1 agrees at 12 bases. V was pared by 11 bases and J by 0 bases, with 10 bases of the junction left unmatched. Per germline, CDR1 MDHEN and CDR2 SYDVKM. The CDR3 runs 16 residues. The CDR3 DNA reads TGTGCCGCATTCCGGGACAGGGGGCCGTCTAACTATGGCTACACCTTC. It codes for CAAFRDRGPSNYGYTF.

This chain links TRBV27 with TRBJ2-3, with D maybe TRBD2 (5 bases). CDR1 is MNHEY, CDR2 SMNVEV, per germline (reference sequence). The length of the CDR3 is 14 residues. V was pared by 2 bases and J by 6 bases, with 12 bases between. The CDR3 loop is CASSLIGGGDTQYF. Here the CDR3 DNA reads TGTGCCAGCAGTTTAATAGGAGGCGGCGATACGCAGTATTTT.

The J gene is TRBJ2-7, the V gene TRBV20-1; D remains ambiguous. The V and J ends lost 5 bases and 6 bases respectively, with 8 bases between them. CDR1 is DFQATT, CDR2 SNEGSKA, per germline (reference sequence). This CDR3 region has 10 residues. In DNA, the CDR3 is TGCAGTGCTCGAGTAATCGAGCAGTACTTC. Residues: CSARVIEQYF.

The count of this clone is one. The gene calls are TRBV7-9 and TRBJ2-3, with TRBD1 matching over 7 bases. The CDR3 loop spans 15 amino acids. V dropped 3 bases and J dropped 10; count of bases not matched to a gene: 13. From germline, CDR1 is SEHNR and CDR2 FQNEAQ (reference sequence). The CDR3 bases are TGTGCCAGCAGCTTCCGGGACAGAGCTATTCCCTCGCAGTATTTT. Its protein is CASSFRDRAIPSQYF.

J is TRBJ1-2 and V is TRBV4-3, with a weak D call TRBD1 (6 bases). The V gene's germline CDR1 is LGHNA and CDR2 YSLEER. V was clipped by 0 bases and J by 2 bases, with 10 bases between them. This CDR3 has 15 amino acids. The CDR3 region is CASSQDSGDNYGYTF. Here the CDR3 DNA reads TGCGCCAGCAGCCAAGATTCAGGGGACAACTATGGCTACACCTTC.

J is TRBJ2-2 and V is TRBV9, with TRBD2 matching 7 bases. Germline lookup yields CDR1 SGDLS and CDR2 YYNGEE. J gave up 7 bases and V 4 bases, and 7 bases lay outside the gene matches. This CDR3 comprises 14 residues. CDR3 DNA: TGTGCCAGCAGCCTTGACGGGGAGGGCGGGGAGCTGTTTTTT. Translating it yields CASSLDGEGGELFF.

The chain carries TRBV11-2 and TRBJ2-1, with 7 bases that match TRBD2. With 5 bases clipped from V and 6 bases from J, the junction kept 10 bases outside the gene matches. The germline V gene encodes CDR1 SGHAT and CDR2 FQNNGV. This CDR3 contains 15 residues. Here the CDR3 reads CASSQSGISGNEQFF. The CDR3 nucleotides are TGTGCCAGCAGCCAGAGCGGGATATCAGGCAATGAGCAGTTCTTC. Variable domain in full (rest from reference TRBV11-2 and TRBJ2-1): EAGVAQSPRYKIIEKRQSVAFWCNPISGHATLYWYQQILGQGPKLLIQFQNNGVVDDSQLPKDRFSAERLKGVDSTLKIQPAKLEDSAVYLCASSQSGISGNEQFFGPGTRLTVL.

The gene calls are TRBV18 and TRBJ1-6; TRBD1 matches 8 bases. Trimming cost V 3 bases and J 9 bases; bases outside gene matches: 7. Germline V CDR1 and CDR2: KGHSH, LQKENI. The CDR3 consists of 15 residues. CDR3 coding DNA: TGTGCCAGCTCACCGGAGACAGGGGTAGGTTCACCCCTCCACTTT. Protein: CASSPETGVGSPLHF.

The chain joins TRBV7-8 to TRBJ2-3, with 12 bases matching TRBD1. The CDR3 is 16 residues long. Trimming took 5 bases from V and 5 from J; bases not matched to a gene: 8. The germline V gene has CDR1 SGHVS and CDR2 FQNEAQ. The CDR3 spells CASSKSGQGAGDTQYF. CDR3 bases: TGTGCCAGCAGCAAATCGGGACAGGGGGCGGGAGATACGCAGTATTTT.

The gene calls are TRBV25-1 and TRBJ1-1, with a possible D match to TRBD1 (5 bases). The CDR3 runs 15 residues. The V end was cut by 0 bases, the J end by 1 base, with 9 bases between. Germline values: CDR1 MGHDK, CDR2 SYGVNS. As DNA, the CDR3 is TGTGCCAGCAGTGAATACTCGGACAAGAACACTGAAGCTTTCTTT. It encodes CASSEYSDKNTEAFF.

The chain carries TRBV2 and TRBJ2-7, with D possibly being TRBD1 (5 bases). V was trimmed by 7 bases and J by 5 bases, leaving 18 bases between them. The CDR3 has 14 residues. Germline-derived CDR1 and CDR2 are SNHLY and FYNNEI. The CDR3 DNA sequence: TGTGCCAGCAATCCAGGGCGCAGGGCCCACGAGCAGTACTTC. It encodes CASNPGRRAHEQYF.

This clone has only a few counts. CDR3: CASSQVLPGESSYNSPLHF. DNA for the CDR3: TGCGCCAGCAGCCAAGTCCTTCCAGGGGAGAGCTCCTATAATTCACCCCTCCACTTT. V usage is TRBV4-3 and J usage is TRBJ1-6, with TRBD1 as a possible D gene (6 bases). V was clipped by 1 base and J by 0 bases, with 16 bases between them. Germline values: CDR1 LGHNA, CDR2 YSLEER. The length of the CDR3 is 19 residues.

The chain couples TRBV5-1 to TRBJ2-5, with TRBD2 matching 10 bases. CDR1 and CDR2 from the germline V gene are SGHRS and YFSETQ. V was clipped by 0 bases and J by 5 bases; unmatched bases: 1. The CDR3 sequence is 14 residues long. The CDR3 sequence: CASSLELAGETQYF. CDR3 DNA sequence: TGCGCCAGCAGCTTGGAACTAGCGGGGGAGACCCAGTACTTC. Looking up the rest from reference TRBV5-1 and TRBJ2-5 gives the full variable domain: KAGVTQTPRYLIKTRGQQVTLSCSPISGHRSVSWYQQTPGQGLQFLFEYFSETQRNKGNFPGRFSGRQFSNSRSEMNVSTLELGDSALYLCASSLELAGETQYFGPGTRLLVL.

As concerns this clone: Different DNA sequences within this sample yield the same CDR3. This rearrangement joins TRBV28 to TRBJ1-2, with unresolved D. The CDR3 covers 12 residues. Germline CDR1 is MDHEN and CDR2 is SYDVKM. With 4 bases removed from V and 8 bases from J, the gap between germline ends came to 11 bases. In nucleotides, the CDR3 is TGTGCCAGCAGTTCAGGTCCCAGGGGCTACACCTTC. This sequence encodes CASSSGPRGYTF.

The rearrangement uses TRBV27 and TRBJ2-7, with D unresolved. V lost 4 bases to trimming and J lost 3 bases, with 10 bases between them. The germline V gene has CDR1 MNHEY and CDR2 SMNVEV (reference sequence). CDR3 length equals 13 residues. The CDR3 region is CASSSLDLYEQYF. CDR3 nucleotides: TGTGCCAGCAGTTCTCTAGACCTCTACGAGCAGTACTTC.

The CDR3 here is CASSLSPLYRGLAGATSYNEQFF. The CDR3 DNA is TGTGCCAGCAGTTTGTCCCCCCTCTACAGGGGACTAGCGGGAGCTACCTCCTACAATGAGCAGTTCTTC. The gene calls are TRBV27 and TRBJ2-1, with TRBD2 identical over 14 bases. Trimming took 3 bases from V and 0 from J; bases not matched to a gene: 19. This CDR3 comprises 23 residues. Germline V lookup: CDR1 MNHEY, CDR2 SMNVEV (reference sequence).

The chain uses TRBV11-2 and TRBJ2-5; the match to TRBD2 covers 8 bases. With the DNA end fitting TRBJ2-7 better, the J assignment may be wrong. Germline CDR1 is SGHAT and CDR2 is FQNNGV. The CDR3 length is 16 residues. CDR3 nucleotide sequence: TGTGCCAGCAGCTACATGTACGGGGGGGATAACTACGAGCAGTACTTC. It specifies CASSYMYGGDNYEQYF.

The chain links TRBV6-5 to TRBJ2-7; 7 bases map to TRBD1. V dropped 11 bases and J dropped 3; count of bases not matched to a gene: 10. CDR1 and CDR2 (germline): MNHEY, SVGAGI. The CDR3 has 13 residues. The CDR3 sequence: CAATRQGSYEQYF. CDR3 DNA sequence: TGTGCCGCGACCAGACAGGGAAGCTACGAGCAGTACTTC.

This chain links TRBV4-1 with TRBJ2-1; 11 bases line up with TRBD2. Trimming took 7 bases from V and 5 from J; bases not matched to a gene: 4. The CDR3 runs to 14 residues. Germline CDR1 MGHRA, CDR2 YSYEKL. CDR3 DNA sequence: TGCGCCAGCACAACACTAGCGGGAGACAATGAGCAGTTCTTC. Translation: CASTTLAGDNEQFF.

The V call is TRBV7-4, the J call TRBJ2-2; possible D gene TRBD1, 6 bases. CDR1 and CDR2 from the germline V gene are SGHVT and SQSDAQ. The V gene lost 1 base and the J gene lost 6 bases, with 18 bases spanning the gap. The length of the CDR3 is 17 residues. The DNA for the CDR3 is TGTGCCAGCAGCTTAGGTAGCGCTCCAGAGGGGGCCGGGGAGCTGTTTTTT. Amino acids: CASSLGSAPEGAGELFF.

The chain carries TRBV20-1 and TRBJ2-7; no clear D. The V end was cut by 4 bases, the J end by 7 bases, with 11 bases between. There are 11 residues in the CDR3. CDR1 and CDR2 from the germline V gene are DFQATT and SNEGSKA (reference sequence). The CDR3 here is CSATISLEQYF. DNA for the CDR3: TGCAGTGCTACCATTAGTTTAGAGCAGTACTTC.

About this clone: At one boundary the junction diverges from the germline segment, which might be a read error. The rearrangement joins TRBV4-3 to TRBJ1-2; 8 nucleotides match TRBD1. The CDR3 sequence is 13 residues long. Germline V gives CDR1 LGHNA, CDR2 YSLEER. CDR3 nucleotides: TGCGCCAGCAGCCCGGGGGCAGGGGGCAGAAGGGGCTTC. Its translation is CASSPGAGGRRGF.

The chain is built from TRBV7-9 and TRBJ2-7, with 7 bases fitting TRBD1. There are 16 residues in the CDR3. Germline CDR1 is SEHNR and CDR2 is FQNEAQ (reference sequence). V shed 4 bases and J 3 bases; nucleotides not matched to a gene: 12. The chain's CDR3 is CASSSWTGRIHYEQYF. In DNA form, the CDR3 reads TGTGCCAGCAGCTCTTGGACAGGCCGAATCCACTACGAGCAGTACTTC.